The entry below gives a single T cell receptor beta chain sequence along with its context. What it binds is not known. The study ran its PCR with 60 Vbeta and 13 Jbeta primers. TCRdb keeps only in-frame clones here, not all; method: immunoSEQ multiplex PCR. The data show 150,000 or so clones, 65% to 85% seen once. The CDR3 has 14 residues. Trimming cost V 5 bases and J 2 bases; bases outside gene matches: 4. Germline V gives CDR1 MNHNY, CDR2 SVGAGI (reference sequence). The sample comes from a study of cytomegalovirus exposure and HLA in healthy donors. The study's findings and limits: Researchers counted around 150 TCR beta chains as cytomegalovirus-associated.

Every donor was a healthy person donating bone marrow. The sequence derives from a man aged 25 to 40 in good health and CMV-seronegative. The chain carries TRBV6-6 and TRBJ2-7, with 9 bases identical to TRBD1. What was sequenced was PBMCs. In DNA, the CDR3 is TGTGCCAGCAGTCGGGGGACAGGGCCCTACGAGCAGTACTTC. This encodes CASSRGTGPYEQYF.